This entry lists 15 T cell receptor beta chains sequenced from one sample in a study of blood T cells in healthy people across ages. Primed by a sample-barcoded 5' primer and a J-beta primer mix, a second PCR proceeded for 7 to 11 cycles. TCRdb ran MiXCR on the 5' RACE reads and lists one entry per CDR3 protein. The table records 1.5 million to 2 million distinct CDR3 sequences, about 30% of them present only once. What was sequenced was blood. The receptors stem from a woman under 40 in good health.

This clonotype was counted at least ten times. The gene calls are TRBV20-1 and TRBJ2-7; TRBD2 matches 8 bases. This CDR3 is built from 13 residues. Trimming at V came to 0 bases and at J to 3 bases, leaving 1 base not matched to a gene. Per the germline V gene, CDR1 is DFQATT and CDR2 is SNEGSKA (reference sequence). CDR3 in amino acids: CSARDAGGYEQYF. CDR3 DNA: TGCAGTGCTAGAGATGCGGGGGGCTACGAGCAGTACTTC.

This clonotype occurred a few times. The CDR3 bases are TGTGCCAGCAAGGGGGCTAGCGGGAGGGCCGGAGATACGCAGTATTTT. It is translated as CASKGASGRAGDTQYF. The V and J genes are TRBV28 and TRBJ2-3, with 12 bases identical to TRBD2. Trimming removed 7 bases from V and 5 bases from J; junction bases left unmatched: 10. CDR3 length equals 16 residues. The germline V gene has CDR1 MDHEN and CDR2 SYDVKM.

A word on this clonotype: Compared with germline, one end of the junction differs, possibly owing to a read error. This rearrangement joins TRBV9 to TRBJ2-3, with TRBD2 identical over 7 bases. This CDR3 region has 14 residues. The V gene's germline CDR1 is SGDLS and CDR2 YYNGEE. CDR3 sequence reads: CAISASGSTDTQYF. The CDR3 DNA is TGTGCCATCAGCGCTAGCGGCTCCACAGATACGCAGTATTTT.

V gene TRBV29-1 combines with J gene TRBJ1-2; the match to TRBD1 covers 9 bases. CDR3 length: 12 residues. Trimming at V came to 6 bases and at J to 6 bases, leaving 5 bases not matched to a gene. Germline V gives CDR1 SQVTM, CDR2 ANQGSEA. The CDR3 nucleotides read TGCAGCGTCGACGGACAGGGGCATGGCTACACCTTC. The encoded protein is CSVDGQGHGYTF. The whole variable domain, filled in from reference TRBV29-1 and TRBJ1-2, reads SAVISQKPSRDICQRGTSLTIQCQVDSQVTMMFWYRQQPGQSLTLIATANQGSEATYESGFVIDKFPISRPNLTFSTLTVSNMSPEDSSIYLCSVDGQGHGYTFGSGTRLTVV.

A remark on this clonotype: This may come from a read error, since a much larger clone is one base off. The chain couples TRBV24-1 to TRBJ2-1; D is uncertain. Germline-derived CDR1 and CDR2 are KGHDR and SFDVKD. The CDR3 sequence is 11 residues long. Deletions cut 5 bases from V and 9 bases from J, with 7 bases between. DNA of the CDR3: TGTGCCACCAGTGCCAGAAGTGAGCAGTTCTTC. This codes for CATSARSEQFF.

The chain recombines TRBV7-2 with TRBJ1-5; D unresolved. This CDR3 spans 15 amino acids. V gave up 5 bases and J gave up 4 bases, with 15 bases separating them. Germline assignment: CDR1 SGHTA and CDR2 FQGNSA. The CDR3 bases are TGTGCCAGCAGCCCCCTGGGTCCTAATAATCAGCCCCAGCATTTT. Protein: CASSPLGPNNQPQHF.

This clonotype was recorded a few times. This chain links TRBV7-2 with TRBJ2-2, with 8 bases aligning to TRBD1. In germline, CDR1 is SGHTA, CDR2 FQGNSA. Unmatched junction bases numbered 22, after V lost 5 bases and J lost 5 bases. The CDR3 extends over 20 amino acids. This chain's CDR3 is CASSVPPGGHVTRSTGELFF. CDR3 nucleotides: TGTGCCAGCAGCGTTCCGCCAGGGGGCCATGTGACTAGAAGTACCGGGGAGCTGTTTTTT.

J is TRBJ1-1 and V is TRBV7-2; D is perhaps TRBD1 (5 bases). Germline loops: CDR1 SGHTA, CDR2 FQGNSA. V was clipped by 5 bases and J by 3 bases, with 13 bases between them. This CDR3 spans 14 amino acids. CDR3 region: CASSERDFYTEAFF. CDR3 coding DNA: TGTGCCAGCAGCGAAAGGGACTTCTACACTGAAGCTTTCTTT.

This clonotype was seen only a few times. V gene TRBV24-1 combines with J gene TRBJ2-6; tentatively, D is TRBD1 or TRBD2 (5 bases each). The CDR3 is 17 amino acids. Trimming pared 3 bases from V and 2 bases from J, leaving 13 bases between. CDR1 is KGHDR and CDR2 is SFDVKD in the germline V gene. This chain's CDR3 is CATSDGRGNTGANVLTF. CDR3 DNA: TGTGCCACCAGTGATGGCCGGGGCAACACTGGGGCCAACGTCCTGACTTTC.

The chain's CDR3 is CASSTDGNYGYTF. The CDR3 nucleotides read TGTGCCAGCAGCACAGACGGGAACTATGGCTACACCTTC. The rearrangement uses TRBV12-3 or TRBV12-4 and TRBJ1-2; no definite D call. Trimming cost V 6 bases and J 2 bases, with 10 bases left between them. This CDR3 has 13 amino acids.

V gene TRBV5-5 combines with J gene TRBJ2-7, with 7 bases lining up with TRBD1. V lost 4 bases and J lost 1; bases outside the gene matches: 8. The CDR3 is 15 amino acids. The germline gives CDR1 SGHKS, CDR2 YYEKEE (reference sequence). The CDR3 nucleotides read TGTGCCAGCAGCATGGATGGGACAGCTTCCTACGAGCAGTACTTC. Translating it yields CASSMDGTASYEQYF.

Turning to this clonotype: An end of the junction differs from the germline gene, which may be a read error. The CDR3 here is CASSLARWDVYGQYF. CDR3 DNA sequence: TGTGCCAGCAGCTTAGCGCGGTGGGACGTCTACGGGCAGTACTTC. This sequence joins TRBV7-9 and TRBJ2-7; D may be TRBD1 or TRBD2 (5 bases each). Looked up from germline, CDR1 is SEHNR and CDR2 is FQNEAQ (reference sequence). The CDR3 length is 15 residues. The full variable domain, completed using reference TRBV7-9 and TRBJ2-7, is DTGVSQNPRHKITKRGQNVTFRCDPISEHNRLYWYRQTLGQGPEFLTYFQNEAQLEKSRLLSDRFSAERPKGSFSTLEIQRTEQGDSAMYLCASSLARWDVYGQYFGPGTRLTVT.

V gene TRBV29-1 combines with J gene TRBJ2-3; TRBD2 aligns across 9 bases. V trimming: 4 bases; J trimming: 5 bases; junction bases outside the gene matches: 10. The CDR3 loop spans 15 amino acids. Per germline, CDR1 SQVTM and CDR2 ANQGSEA. The CDR3 DNA is TGCAGCGTTGCCCCGATAGCGGGAGCTCAAGATACGCAGTATTTT. Encoded protein: CSVAPIAGAQDTQYF.

The rearrangement links TRBV20-1 to TRBJ2-5; 7 bases map to TRBD1. The CDR3 consists of 12 residues. The trim removed 6 bases at V and 3 bases at J, leaving 4 bases unmatched. Germline assignment: CDR1 DFQATT and CDR2 SNEGSKA (reference sequence). DNA of the CDR3: TGCAGTGCATCGGGGACAGAAGAGACCCAGTACTTC. Protein: CSASGTEETQYF.

The chain joins TRBV18 to TRBJ2-7, with TRBD2 matching over 12 bases. Germline assignment: CDR1 KGHSH and CDR2 LQKENI. Germline trimming cut 6 bases from V and 1 base from J; bases unmatched to any gene: 4. The CDR3 runs 15 residues. CDR3 sequence reads: CASSPTSGRSYEQYF. The CDR3 nucleotides read TGTGCCAGCTCCCCGACTAGCGGGAGATCCTACGAGCAGTACTTC. Full variable domain (remainder filled in from reference TRBV18 and TRBJ2-7): NAGVMQNPRHLVRRRGQEARLRCSPMKGHSHVYWYRQLPEEGLKFMVYLQKENIIDESGMPKERFSAEFPKEGPSILRIQQVVRGDSAAYFCASSPTSGRSYEQYFGPGTRLTVT.